Here is one TCR beta chain with its context. No antigen is known for it. The record originates from a study of cytomegalovirus exposure and HLA in healthy donors. General study points: The investigators catalogued 150 to 200 TCR beta chains as cytomegalovirus-associated. A prior analysis recorded that most TCR beta V segments were productive about 87% or about 30% of the time.

Use of 60 Vbeta and 13 Jbeta primers characterized the PCR. The assay was immunoSEQ multiplex PCR, and TCRdb's table has in-frame clones only and misses some. The data contain 65,000 to 80,000 clones, around 70% of them seen just once; the ten biggest clones take up under 10%. J gave up 5 bases and V 11 bases, and 10 bases lay outside the gene matches. The CDR3 is 13 residues long. The V gene's germline CDR1 is LNHDA and CDR2 SQIVND (reference sequence). This chain connects TRBV19 to TRBJ2-7; 9 nucleotides agree with TRBD1. The receptor comes from a man between 35 and 55 years old in good health and CMV-seropositive. Source material: PBMCs. The CDR3 sequence is CARPDRGWDEQYF. The CDR3 DNA is TGTGCCCGCCCTGACAGGGGGTGGGACGAGCAGTACTTC. The full variable domain, completed using reference TRBV19 and TRBJ2-7, is DGGITQSPKYLFRKEGQNVTLSCEQNLNHDAMYWYRQDPGQGLRLIYYSQIVNDFQKGDIAEGYSVSREKKESFPLTVTSAQKNPTAFYLCARPDRGWDEQYFGPGTRLTVT.